Listed below are T cell receptor beta chains from one sample, sequenced in a study of T cell repertoires in cytomegalovirus infection. These receptors have no identified antigens. TCRdb re-analysed the reads in MiXCR, keeping a single row per CDR3 protein. The sample lists 900,000 to 950,000 distinct CDR3 sequences, more than 25% occurring once. The source was cultured CD8+ T cells from PBMCs, collected from culture after CMV antigen stimulation. Receptor source: a human donor in good health (CMV status not recorded). Some clones in this sample may be carry-over from other donors' samples. CDR3s leave out the opening cysteine and the closing phenylalanine or tryptophan.

j_call	v_call	cdr3_aa
TRBJ1-2	TRBV12-3/TRBV12-4	ASSFFRGWGYT
TRBJ2-3	TRBV4-1	ASSLSPGQPQTTQY
TRBJ2-1	TRBV6-5	ASSHGPLLGYEQF
TRBJ1-1	TRBV12-3/TRBV12-4	ASTWGGAEAF
TRBJ2-1	TRBV29-1	SVTGTSDAIRYNEQF
TRBJ2-1	TRBV7-8	ASSILRGGNEQF
TRBJ2-5	TRBV13	ASSIRTYSGQETQY
TRBJ1-2	TRBV7-9	ASSSPKFRAGYGYT
TRBJ1-1	TRBV7-9	ASSLVCRDREYTEAF
TRBJ1-1	TRBV28	ASRKPGQGAEAF
TRBJ1-5	TRBV7-8	ASSSDQASYSNQPQH
TRBJ2-5	TRBV6-5	ASSYEGLAGASQY
TRBJ1-4	TRBV19	ASNNGRFATNEKLF
TRBJ2-2	TRBV20-1	SANDRLRSTGELF
TRBJ2-1	TRBV12-3/TRBV12-4	ASSPSGGGYNEQF
TRBJ2-2	TRBV9	ASSENRDRGNTGELF
TRBJ2-3	TRBV7-6	ASSLAGEGFTDTQY
TRBJ1-1	TRBV7-6	ASSLDGRAGGETEAF
TRBJ2-1	TRBV19	ASSMSGGSNEQF
TRBJ2-2	TRBV6-6	ASTSAGELF
TRBJ1-6	TRBV6-5	ASSYSTVNNSPLH
TRBJ2-1	TRBV5-1	ASSFGDREF
TRBJ2-1	TRBV7-6	ASSLGPYTNEQF